These T cell receptor beta chains were read from a single sample in a study of control samples from healthy donors and cancer patients. Data came from immunoSEQ multiplex PCR; TCRdb stores just in-frame clones and leaves some out. The profile shows over 90,000 clones, around 89% of them singletons. Sequenced input: PBMCs. The receptors derive from a man between 60 and 70 years old with lung cancer. Both conserved end residues are part of each CDR3. A D gene is named only where the DNA matches it firmly. Some rows mark clone size as missing; the rest say once, few, many or name a class of expanded clone.

v_gene	d_gene	abundance	j_gene	CDR3nt	CDR3aa
TRBV5-4	-	-	TRBJ1-2	TGTGCCAGCAGCTCGGCTATTGGGCCCAACTATGGCTACACCTTC	CASSSAIGPNYGYTF
TRBV7-2	TRBD1	-	TRBJ2-3	TGTGCCAGCAGCTTAGCCCCGGACAGGGATTCAGATACGCAGTATTTT	CASSLAPDRDSDTQYF
TRBV7-9	-	-	TRBJ1-5	TGTGCCAGCAGCTTGGGTAATCAGCCCCAGCATTTT	CASSLGNQPQHF
TRBV5-1	TRBD2	-	TRBJ2-7	TGCGCCAGCAGCTTGCGGCGGGGGAGCTCCTACGAGCAGTACTTC	CASSLRRGSSYEQYF
TRBV19	-	-	TRBJ1-2	TGTGCCAGTAGTATCCGGGTCCCTTTGGACTATGGCTACACCTTC	CASSIRVPLDYGYTF
TRBV4-1	-	-	TRBJ2-5	TGCGCCAGCAGCCAAGACCTAGAGACCCAGTACTTC	CASSQDLETQYF
TRBV6-6	-	-	TRBJ1-4	TGTGCCAGCAGCACGAGACTGGGGGAAAAACTGTTTTTT	CASSTRLGEKLFF
TRBV7-6	-	-	TRBJ1-1	TGTGCCAGCAGCTTGGGCGGGAGGCGGCTGAACACTGAAGCTTTCTTT	CASSLGGRRLNTEAFF
TRBV7-6	-	-	TRBJ2-1	TGTGCCAGCAGCTCCAACTACAATGAGCAGTTCTTC	CASSSNYNEQFF
TRBV5-1	-	-	TRBJ2-5	TGCGCCAGCAGCTTGGTGACAGAAGAGACCCAGTACTTC	CASSLVTEETQYF
TRBV6-5	-	-	TRBJ1-1	TGTGCCGGGGTGGACAGACCTATGAACACTGAAGCTTTCTTT	CAGVDRPMNTEAFF
TRBV5-6	-	-	TRBJ1-5	TGTGCCAGCAGCTTAATATCGGGAGGCGAGCCCCAGCATTTT	CASSLISGGEPQHF
TRBV11-2	TRBD1	-	TRBJ1-4	TGTGCCAGCACTAGAACAGGGGATTCTAATGAAAAACTGTTTTTT	CASTRTGDSNEKLFF
TRBV4-1	-	once	TRBJ2-1	TGCGCCAGCAGCCAAGCGCAGGGGAGTGAGCAGTTCTTC	CASSQAQGSEQFF
TRBV9	-	-	TRBJ2-7	TGTGCCAGCAGCTCTAGACGGGAAGGGGAGCAGTACTTC	CASSSRREGEQYF
TRBV20-1	-	-	TRBJ1-1	TGCAGTGCTAGTAGTCGGGCGCGCACTGAAGCTTTCTTT	CSASSRARTEAFF
TRBV29-1	-	-	TRBJ1-3	TGCAGCGTACCGGGGCCTGGAAACACCATATATTTT	CSVPGPGNTIYF
TRBV6-2/TRBV6-3	TRBD2	-	TRBJ2-1	TGTGCCAGCAGTTACAGTTTAGCGGGAATCGACTCCTACAATGAGCAGTTCTTC	CASSYSLAGIDSYNEQFF
TRBV21-1	-	-	TRBJ2-2	TGTGCCAGCACCCTCTGGGTTAGGACAGGCCGAATGGGAGGGGAGCTGTTTTTT	CASTLWVRTGRMGGELFF
TRBV24-1	TRBD2	-	TRBJ2-3	TGTGCCACCAGTAGTCTAGCGGGGGGTGTAGATACGCAGTATTTT	CATSSLAGGVDTQYF
TRBV30	-	-	TRBJ1-1	TGTGCCTGGAGTGGGGGAGGGATCAGGAACACTGAAGCTTTCTTT	CAWSGGGIRNTEAFF
TRBV24-1	-	-	TRBJ1-2	TGTGCCACCAGTGACCCGGGACCCAACTATGGCTACACCTTC	CATSDPGPNYGYTF
TRBV24-1	-	-	TRBJ2-3	TGTGCCACCAGTGATATGGGCACGGGTACGCAGTATTTT	CATSDMGTGTQYF
TRBV18	TRBD1	-	TRBJ2-7	TGTGCCAGCTCACCGAGGACAGGGGGAAGCTCCTACGAGCAGTACTTC	CASSPRTGGSSYEQYF
TRBV19	-	-	TRBJ1-2	TGTGCCAGTAGTATGGTGGCCCAAGGGTATGGCTACACCTTC	CASSMVAQGYGYTF
TRBV10-2	-	-	TRBJ2-7	TGCGCCAGCAGTGAGTCCGTTGTAGGGACGGAGCAGTACTTC	CASSESVVGTEQYF
TRBV7-9	-	-	TRBJ1-1	TGTGCCAGCAGCGATGACGGATACACTGAAGCTTTCTTT	CASSDDGYTEAFF
TRBV7-6	TRBD1	once	TRBJ1-6	TGTGCCAGCAGCCCCGGGACAGGGACATATTCACCCCTCCACTTT	CASSPGTGTYSPLHF
TRBV6-1	-	-	TRBJ1-2	TGTGCCAGCAGTGAAGCAGGGAACTATGGCTACACCTTC	CASSEAGNYGYTF
TRBV24-1	-	-	TRBJ1-1	TGTGCCACCAGTGATTACGCCCGGGACTTCTTCCCCCGGGCCACTGAAGCTTTCTTT	CATSDYARDFFPRATEAFF
TRBV10-3	TRBD2	-	TRBJ2-3	TGTGCCATCTCGGTGGGGGGGAACACGCAGTATTTT	CAISVGGNTQYF
TRBV10-1	-	-	TRBJ1-1	TGCGCCAGCAGTGGCACACACAACACTGAAGCTTTCTTT	CASSGTHNTEAFF
TRBV10-1	-	-	TRBJ1-1	TGCGCCAGCAGTGACGCGGGGGGCACTGAAGCTTTCTTT	CASSDAGGTEAFF
TRBV30	-	-	TRBJ1-2	TGTGCCTGGAGTCTGGAAGAACTAGGCGGCTACACCTTC	CAWSLEELGGYTF
TRBV6-5	TRBD1	few	TRBJ1-4	TGTGCCAGCAGTTTAGGGACAGGGGTGAATGAAAAACTGTTTTTT	CASSLGTGVNEKLFF
TRBV9	TRBD1	once	TRBJ2-7	TGTGCCAGCAGCGTAGGGCAGGGGGTGAATTACGAGCAGTACTTC	CASSVGQGVNYEQYF
TRBV10-3	TRBD1	-	TRBJ1-2	TGTGCCATCAGCGCAGGGGGAGTCTATGGCTACACCTTC	CAISAGGVYGYTF
TRBV6-6	TRBD1	-	TRBJ1-1	TGTGCCAGCAGTACAGGGGGAAACACTGAAGCTTTCTTT	CASSTGGNTEAFF
TRBV19	-	-	TRBJ2-5	TGTGCCAGTAGTATGAGGCAGGCTCGAGAGACCCAGTACTTC	CASSMRQARETQYF
TRBV12-3/TRBV12-4	-	-	TRBJ2-5	TGTGCCAGCAGTTTTCTCCTAGAGACCCAGTACTTC	CASSFLLETQYF
TRBV18	-	once	TRBJ2-6	TGTGCCAGCTCACCAATGACAGGACCTCTGAACGTCCTGACTTTC	CASSPMTGPLNVLTF
TRBV27	-	-	TRBJ1-5	TGTGCCAGCAGTTTATCGGCAGGGTCTAATCAGCCCCAGCATTTT	CASSLSAGSNQPQHF
TRBV6-5	-	-	TRBJ2-5	TGTGCCAGCAGTTACTCGAGGGGGTACCAAGAGACCCAGTACTTC	CASSYSRGYQETQYF
TRBV6-5	TRBD1	-	TRBJ1-5	TGTGCCAGCAGACAGGGGAGCAATCAGCCCCAGCATTTT	CASRQGSNQPQHF
TRBV7-9	-	-	TRBJ1-4	TGTGCCAGCAGCCCGAAGGTTTTCGGCGATGAAAAACTGTTTTTT	CASSPKVFGDEKLFF
TRBV7-9	-	-	TRBJ2-1	TGTGCCAGCAGCTTAGGGGGACAAAGCGGGCAGTTCTTC	CASSLGGQSGQFF
TRBV19	-	-	TRBJ1-4	TGTGCCAGTAGTACCCAGGGAGGAAATGAAAAACTGTTTTTT	CASSTQGGNEKLFF
TRBV5-6	-	-	TRBJ2-5	TGTGCCAGCAGCTTGGCGTACGAGGCTGGAATTTCGAAAGAGACCCAGTACTTC	CASSLAYEAGISKETQYF
TRBV5-1	-	-	TRBJ1-2	TGCGCCAGCAGCTCAGGGGTTTTCTATGGCTACACCTTC	CASSSGVFYGYTF
TRBV4-1	TRBD1	-	TRBJ1-4	TGCGCCAGCAGCCAATCGGACAGGGGAGGTGAAAAACTGTTTTTT	CASSQSDRGGEKLFF
TRBV30	-	-	TRBJ2-6	TGTGCCTGGAGTATCTTTGGTGCTGGGGCCAACGTCCTGACTTTC	CAWSIFGAGANVLTF
TRBV5-1	TRBD2	-	TRBJ2-1	TGCGCCAGCTGTAGCGGGGACTCCTACAATGAGCAGTTCTTC	CASCSGDSYNEQFF
TRBV25-1	TRBD1	-	TRBJ2-1	TGTGCCAGCAAGGGGCAGGGGGCCTACAATGAGCAGTTCTTC	CASKGQGAYNEQFF
TRBV5-1	-	once	TRBJ2-2	TGCGCCAGCAGCTTGGACACCTTTGGGGCCGGGGAGCTGTTTTTT	CASSLDTFGAGELFF
TRBV11-1	-	-	TRBJ1-1	TGTGCCAGCAGCTTAATTGACACTGAAGCTTTCTTT	CASSLIDTEAFF
TRBV9	-	-	TRBJ2-7	TGTGCCAGCAGCGGAAACAGCCCCTACGAGCAGTACTTC	CASSGNSPYEQYF
TRBV21-1	-	-	TRBJ1-4	TGTGCCAGCAGCAAAATTCGACGGCAGGGGGAAGGTCGAACTAATGAAAAACTGTTTTTT	CASSKIRRQGEGRTNEKLFF